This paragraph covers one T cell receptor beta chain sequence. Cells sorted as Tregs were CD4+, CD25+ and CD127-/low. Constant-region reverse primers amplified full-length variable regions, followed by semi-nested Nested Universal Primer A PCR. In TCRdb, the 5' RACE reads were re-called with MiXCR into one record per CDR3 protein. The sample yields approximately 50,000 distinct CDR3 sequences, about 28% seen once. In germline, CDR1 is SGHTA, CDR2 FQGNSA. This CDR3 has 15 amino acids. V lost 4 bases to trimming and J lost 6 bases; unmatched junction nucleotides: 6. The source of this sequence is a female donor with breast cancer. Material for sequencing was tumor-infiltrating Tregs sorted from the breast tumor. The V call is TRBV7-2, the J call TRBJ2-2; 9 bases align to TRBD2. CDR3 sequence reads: CASSSAGGTSGELFF. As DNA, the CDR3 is TGTGCCAGCAGCTCAGCGGGAGGAACTTCCGGGGAGCTGTTTTTT.